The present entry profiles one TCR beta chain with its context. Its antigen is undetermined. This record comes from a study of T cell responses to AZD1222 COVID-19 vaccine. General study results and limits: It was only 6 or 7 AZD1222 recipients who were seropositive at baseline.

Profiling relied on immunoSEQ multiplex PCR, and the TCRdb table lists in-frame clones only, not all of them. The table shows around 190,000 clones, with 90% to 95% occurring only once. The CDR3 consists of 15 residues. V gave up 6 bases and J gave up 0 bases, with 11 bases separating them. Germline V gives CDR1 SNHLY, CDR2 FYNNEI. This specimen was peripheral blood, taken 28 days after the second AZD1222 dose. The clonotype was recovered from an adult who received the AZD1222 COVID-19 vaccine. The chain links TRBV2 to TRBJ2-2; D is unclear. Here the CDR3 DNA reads TGTGCCAGCAGGAGGAATTCCGCGAACACCGGGGAGCTGTTTTTT. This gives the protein CASRRNSANTGELFF.